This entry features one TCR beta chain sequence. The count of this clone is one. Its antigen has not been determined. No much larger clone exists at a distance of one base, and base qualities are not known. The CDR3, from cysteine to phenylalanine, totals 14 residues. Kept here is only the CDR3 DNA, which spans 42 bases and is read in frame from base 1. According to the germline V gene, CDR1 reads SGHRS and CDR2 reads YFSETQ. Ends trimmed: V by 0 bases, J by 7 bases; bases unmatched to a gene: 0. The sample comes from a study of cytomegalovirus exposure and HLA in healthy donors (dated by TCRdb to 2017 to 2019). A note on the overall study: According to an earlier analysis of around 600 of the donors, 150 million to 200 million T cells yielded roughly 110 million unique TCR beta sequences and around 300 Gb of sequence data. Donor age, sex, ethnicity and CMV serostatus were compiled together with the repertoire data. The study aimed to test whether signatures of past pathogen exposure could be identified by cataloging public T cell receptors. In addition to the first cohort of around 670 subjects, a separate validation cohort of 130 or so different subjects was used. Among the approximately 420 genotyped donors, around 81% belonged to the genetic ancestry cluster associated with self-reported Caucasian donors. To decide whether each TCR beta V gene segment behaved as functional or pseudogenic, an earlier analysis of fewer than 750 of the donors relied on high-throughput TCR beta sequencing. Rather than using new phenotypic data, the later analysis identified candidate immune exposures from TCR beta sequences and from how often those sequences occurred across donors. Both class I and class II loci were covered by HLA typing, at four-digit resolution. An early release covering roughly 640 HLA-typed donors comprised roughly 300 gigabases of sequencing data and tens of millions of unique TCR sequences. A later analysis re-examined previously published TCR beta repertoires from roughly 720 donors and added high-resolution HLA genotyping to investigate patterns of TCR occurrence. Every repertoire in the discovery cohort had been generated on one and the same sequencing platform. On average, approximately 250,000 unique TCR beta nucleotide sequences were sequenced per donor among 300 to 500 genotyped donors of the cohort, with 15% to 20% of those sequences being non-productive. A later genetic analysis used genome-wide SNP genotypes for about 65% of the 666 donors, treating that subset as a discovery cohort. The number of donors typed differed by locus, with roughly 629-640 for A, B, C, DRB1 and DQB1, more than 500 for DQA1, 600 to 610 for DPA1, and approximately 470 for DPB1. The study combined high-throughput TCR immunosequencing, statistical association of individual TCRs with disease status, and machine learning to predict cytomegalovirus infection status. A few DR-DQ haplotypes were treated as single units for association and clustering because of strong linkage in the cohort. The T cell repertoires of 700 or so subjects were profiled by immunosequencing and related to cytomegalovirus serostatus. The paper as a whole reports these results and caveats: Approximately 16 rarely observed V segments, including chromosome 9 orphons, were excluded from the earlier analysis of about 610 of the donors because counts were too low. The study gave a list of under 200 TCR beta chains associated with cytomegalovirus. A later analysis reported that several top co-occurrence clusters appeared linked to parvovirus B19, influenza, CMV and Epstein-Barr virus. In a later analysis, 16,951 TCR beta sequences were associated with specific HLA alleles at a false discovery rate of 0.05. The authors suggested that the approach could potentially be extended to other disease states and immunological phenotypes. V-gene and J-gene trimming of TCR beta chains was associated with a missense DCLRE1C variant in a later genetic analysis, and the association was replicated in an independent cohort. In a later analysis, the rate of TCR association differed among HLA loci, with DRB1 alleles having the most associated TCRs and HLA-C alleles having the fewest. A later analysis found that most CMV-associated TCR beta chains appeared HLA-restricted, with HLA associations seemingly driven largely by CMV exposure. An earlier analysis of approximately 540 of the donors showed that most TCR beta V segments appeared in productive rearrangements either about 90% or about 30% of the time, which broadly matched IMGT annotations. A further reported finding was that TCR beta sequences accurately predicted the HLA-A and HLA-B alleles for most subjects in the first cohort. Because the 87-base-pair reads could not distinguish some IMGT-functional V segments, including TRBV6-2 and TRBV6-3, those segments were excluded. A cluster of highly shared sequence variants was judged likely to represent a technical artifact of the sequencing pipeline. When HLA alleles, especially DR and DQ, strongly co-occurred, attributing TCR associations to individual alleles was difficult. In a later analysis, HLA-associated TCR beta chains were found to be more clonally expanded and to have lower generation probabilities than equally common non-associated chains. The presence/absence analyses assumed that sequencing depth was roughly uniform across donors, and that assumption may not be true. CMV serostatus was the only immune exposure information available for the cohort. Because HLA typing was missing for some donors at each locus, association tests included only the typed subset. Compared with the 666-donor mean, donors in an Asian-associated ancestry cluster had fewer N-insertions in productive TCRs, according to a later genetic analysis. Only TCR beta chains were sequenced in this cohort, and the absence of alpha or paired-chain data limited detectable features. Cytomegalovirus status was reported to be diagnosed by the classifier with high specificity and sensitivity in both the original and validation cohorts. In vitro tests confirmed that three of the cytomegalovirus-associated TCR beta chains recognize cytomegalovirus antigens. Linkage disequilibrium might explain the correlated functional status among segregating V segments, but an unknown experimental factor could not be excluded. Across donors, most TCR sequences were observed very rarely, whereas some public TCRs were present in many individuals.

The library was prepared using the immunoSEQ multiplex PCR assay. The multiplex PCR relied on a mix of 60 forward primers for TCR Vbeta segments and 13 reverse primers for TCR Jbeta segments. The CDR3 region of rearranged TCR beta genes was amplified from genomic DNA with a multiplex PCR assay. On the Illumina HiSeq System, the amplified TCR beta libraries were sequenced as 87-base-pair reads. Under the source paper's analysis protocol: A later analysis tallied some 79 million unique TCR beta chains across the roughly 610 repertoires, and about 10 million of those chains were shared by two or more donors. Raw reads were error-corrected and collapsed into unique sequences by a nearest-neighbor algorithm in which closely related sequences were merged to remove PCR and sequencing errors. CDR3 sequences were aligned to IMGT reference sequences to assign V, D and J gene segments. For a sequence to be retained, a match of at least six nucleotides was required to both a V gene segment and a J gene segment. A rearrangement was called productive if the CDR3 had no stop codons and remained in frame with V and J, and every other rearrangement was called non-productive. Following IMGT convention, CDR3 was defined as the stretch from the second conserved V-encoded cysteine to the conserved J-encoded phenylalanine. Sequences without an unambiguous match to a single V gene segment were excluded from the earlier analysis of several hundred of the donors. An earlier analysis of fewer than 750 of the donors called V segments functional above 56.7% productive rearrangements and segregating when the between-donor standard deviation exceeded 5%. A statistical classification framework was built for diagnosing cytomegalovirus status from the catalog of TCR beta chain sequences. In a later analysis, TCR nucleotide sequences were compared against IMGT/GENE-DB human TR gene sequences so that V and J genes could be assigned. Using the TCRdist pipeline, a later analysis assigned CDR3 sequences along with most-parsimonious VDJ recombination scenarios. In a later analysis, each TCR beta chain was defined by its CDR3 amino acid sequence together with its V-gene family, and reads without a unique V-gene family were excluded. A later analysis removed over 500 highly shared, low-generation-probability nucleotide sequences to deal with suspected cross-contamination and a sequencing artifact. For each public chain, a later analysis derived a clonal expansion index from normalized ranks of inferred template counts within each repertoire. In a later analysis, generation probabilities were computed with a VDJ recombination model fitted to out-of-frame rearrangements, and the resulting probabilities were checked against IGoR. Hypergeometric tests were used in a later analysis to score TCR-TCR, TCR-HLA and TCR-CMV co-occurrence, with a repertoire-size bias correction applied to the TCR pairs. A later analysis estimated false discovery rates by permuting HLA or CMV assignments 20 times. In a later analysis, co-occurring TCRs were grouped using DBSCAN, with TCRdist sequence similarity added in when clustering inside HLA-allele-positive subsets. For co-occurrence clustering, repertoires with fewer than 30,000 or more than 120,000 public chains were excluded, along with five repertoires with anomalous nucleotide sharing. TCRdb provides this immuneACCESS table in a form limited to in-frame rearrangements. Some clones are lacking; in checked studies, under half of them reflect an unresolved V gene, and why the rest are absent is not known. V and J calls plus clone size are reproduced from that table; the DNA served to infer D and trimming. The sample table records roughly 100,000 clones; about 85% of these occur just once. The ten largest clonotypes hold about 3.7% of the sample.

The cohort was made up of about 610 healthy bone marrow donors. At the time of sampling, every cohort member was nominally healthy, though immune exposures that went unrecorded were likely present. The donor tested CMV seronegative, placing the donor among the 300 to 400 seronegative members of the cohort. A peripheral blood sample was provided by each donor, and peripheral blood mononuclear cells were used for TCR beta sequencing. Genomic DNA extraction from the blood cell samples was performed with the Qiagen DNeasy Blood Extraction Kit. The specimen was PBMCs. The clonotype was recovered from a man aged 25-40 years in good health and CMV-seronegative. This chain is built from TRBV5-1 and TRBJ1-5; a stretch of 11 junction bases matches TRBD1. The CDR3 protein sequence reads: CASSLGTGGQPQHF. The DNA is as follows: TGCGCCAGCAGCTTGGGGACAGGGGGCCAGCCCCAGCATTTT.